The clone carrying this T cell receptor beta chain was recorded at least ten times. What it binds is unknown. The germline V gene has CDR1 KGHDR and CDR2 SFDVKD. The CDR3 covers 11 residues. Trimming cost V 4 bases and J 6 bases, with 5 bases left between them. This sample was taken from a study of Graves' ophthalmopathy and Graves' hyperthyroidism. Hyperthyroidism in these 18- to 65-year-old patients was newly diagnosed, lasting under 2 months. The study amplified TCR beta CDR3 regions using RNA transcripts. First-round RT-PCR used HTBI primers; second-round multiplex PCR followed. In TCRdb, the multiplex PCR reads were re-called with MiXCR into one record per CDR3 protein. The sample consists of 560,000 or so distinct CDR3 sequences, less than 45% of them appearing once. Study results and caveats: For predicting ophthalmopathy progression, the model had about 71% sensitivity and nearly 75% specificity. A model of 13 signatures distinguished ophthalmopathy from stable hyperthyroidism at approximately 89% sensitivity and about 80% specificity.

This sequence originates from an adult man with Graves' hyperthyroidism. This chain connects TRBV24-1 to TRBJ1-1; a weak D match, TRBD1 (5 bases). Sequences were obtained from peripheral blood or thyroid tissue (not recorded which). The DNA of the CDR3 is TGTGCCACCAGTGAGGGGGCTGAAGCTTTCTTT. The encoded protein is CATSEGAEAFF.